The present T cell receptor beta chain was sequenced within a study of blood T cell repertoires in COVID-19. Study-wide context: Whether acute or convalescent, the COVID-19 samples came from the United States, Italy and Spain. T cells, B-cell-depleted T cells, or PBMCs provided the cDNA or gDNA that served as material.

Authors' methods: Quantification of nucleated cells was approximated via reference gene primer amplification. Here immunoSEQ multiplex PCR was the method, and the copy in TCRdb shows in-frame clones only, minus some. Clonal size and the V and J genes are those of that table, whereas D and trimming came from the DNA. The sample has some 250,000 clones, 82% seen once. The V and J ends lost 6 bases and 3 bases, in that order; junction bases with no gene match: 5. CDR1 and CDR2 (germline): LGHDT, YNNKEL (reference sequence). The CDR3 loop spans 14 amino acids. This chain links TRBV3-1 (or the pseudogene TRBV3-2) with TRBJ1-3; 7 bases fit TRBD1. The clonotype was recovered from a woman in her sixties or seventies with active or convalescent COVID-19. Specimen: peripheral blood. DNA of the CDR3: TGTGCCAGCAGTACGACAGGGAGTGGAAACACCATATATTTT. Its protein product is CASSTTGSGNTIYF.